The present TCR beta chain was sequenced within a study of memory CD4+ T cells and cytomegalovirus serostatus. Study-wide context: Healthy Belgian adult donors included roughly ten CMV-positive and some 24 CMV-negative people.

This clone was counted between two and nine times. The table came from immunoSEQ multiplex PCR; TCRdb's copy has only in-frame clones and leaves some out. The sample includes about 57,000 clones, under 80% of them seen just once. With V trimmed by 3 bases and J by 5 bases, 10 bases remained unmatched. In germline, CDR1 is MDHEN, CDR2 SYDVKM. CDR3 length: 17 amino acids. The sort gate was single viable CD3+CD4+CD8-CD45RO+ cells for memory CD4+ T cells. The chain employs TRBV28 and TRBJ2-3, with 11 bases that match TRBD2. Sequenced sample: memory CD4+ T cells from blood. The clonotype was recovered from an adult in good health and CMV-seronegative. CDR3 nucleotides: TGTGCCAGCAGTTTCCGGTCTAGCGGGGGGTCGAGAGATACGCAGTATTTT. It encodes CASSFRSSGGSRDTQYF.